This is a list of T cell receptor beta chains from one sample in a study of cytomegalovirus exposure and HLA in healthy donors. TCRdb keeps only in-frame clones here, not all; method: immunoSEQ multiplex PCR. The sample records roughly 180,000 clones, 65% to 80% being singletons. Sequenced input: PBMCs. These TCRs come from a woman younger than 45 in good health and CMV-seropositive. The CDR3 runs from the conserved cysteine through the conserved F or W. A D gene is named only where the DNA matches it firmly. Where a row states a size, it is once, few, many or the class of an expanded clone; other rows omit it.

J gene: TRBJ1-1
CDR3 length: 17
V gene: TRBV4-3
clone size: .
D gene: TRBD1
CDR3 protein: CASSQDLGTGGFTEAFF

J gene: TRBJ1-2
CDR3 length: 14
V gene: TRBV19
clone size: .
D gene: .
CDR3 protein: CASSSLMSSYGYTF

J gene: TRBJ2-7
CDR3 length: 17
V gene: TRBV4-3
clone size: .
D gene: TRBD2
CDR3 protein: CASSQARLAGPAGEQYF

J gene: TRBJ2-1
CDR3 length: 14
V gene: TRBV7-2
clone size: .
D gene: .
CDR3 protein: CASSLGIARDEQFF

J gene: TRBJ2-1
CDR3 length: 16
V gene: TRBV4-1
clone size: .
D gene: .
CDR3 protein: CASSQGEGDPYNEQFF

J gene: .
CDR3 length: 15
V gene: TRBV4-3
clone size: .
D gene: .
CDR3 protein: CASSQDDLRPYEQYF

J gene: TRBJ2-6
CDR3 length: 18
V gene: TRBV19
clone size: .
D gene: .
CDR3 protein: CASSFPLVFVSGANVLTF

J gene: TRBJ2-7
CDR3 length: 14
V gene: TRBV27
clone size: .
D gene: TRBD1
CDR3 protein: CASSSTGVRYEQYF

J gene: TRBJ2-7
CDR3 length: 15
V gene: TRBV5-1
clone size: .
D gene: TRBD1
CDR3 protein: CASSLRWDRPNEQYF

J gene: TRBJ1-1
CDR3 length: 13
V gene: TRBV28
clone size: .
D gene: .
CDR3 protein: CASRFFVGNEAFF

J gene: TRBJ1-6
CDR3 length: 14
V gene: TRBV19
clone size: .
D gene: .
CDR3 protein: CASSRKGDPSPLHF

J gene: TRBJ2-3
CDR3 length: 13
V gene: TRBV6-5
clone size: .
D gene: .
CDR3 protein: CASSFRGTDTQYF

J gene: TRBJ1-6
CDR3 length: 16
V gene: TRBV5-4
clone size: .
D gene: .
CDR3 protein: CASSLFRGADNSPLHF

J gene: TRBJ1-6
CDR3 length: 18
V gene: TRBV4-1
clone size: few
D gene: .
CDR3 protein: CASSQDPAGRTDHSPLHF

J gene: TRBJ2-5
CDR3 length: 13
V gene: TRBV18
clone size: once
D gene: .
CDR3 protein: CASSRTFQETQYF

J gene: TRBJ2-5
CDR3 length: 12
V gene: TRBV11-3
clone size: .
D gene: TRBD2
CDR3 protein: CASSSGGETQYF

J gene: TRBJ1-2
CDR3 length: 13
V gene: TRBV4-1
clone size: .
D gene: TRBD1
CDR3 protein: CASSPGGGGGYTF

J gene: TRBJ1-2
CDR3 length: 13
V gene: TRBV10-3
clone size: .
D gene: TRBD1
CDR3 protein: CAISEGTGVGYTF

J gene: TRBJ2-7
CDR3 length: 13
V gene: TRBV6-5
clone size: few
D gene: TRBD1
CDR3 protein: CASKDRGLGEQYF

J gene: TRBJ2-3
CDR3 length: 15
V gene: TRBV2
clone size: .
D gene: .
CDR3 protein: CAPPLRSRGTDTQYF

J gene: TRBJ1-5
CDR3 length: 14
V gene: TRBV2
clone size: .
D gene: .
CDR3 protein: CASSENQGNQPQHF

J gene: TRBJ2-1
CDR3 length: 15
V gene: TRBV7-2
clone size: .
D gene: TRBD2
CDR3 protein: CASSPRGVTYNEQFF

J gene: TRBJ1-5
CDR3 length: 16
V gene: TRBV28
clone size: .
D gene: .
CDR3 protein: CASSQGRVNSNQPQHF

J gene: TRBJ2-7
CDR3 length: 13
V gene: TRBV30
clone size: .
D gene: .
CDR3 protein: CAFLQPPGYEQYF

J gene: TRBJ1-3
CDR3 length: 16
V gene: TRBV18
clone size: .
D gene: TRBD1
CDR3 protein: CASSPFDRGDGNTIYF

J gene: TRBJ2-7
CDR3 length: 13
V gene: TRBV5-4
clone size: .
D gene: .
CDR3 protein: CASSRDSGYEQYF

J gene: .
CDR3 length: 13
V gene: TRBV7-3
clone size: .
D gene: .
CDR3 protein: CASSFDDSYEQYF

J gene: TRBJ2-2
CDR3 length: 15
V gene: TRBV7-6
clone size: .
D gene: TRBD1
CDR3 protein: CASSPGQGGTGELFF

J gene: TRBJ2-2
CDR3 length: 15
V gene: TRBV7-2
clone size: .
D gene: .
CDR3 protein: CASSLGASNTGELFF

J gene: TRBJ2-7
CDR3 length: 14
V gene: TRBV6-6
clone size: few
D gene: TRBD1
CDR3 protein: CASIPSQGAYEQYF

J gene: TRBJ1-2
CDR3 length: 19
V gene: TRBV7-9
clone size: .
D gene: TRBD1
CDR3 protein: CASSSPFSGTGGRGYGYTF

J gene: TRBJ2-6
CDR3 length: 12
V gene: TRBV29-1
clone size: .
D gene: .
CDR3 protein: CSVRSGANGLTF

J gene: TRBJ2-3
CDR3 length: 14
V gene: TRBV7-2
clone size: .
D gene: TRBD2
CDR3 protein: CASSSFLAGGPQYF

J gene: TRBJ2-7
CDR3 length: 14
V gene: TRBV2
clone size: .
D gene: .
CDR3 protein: CASTVPGLTYEQYF